A selection of T cell receptor beta chains follows, all from one sample in a study of CD8+CD57+ T cells in acquired aplastic anemia. TCRdb fed the reads into MiXCR, producing one record per CDR3 protein. This table holds around 200,000 distinct CDR3 sequences, roughly half found once. Sequencing input: sorted CD4+, CD8+, or CD8+CD57+ T cells (not recorded which) from PBMCs. These receptors were collected from a human donor in good health, serving as a control. Both conserved end residues are part of each CDR3. A D gene is named only where the DNA matches it firmly. The size of a clone is reported for some rows only, either as once, few or many, or as a class for expanded clones.

CDR3 length	J gene	V gene	clone size	D gene	CDR3 DNA	CDR3 protein
15	TRBJ2-5	TRBV7-8	-	-	TGCGCCAGCAGCCCAGCCCCCGCGGGGCCCGAGACCCAGTACTTC	CASSPAPAGPETQYF
15	TRBJ1-2	TRBV10-3	-	TRBD1	TGTGCCATCAACCCCTACGGACAGGGGCCCTATGGCTACACCTTC	CAINPYGQGPYGYTF
15	TRBJ1-1	TRBV15	-	-	TGTGCCACCAGCAGAGATGCAGGGATGAACACTGAAGCTTTCTTT	CATSRDAGMNTEAFF
11	TRBJ2-2	TRBV20-1	-	-	TGCAGTGCTTTAAGCGGGGGGGAGCTGTTTTTT	CSALSGGELFF
15	TRBJ2-3	TRBV10-1	-	TRBD2	TGCGCCAGCAGTGGTCTAGCGGGAGGGCCAGATACGCAGTATTTT	CASSGLAGGPDTQYF
12	TRBJ2-5	TRBV20-1	many	-	TGCAGTGCTAGTAGTGGCCAAGAGACCCAGTACTTC	CSASSGQETQYF
13	TRBJ2-4	TRBV15	many	-	TGTGCCACCAGCAGAGATCAATTGGGCATTCAGTACTTC	CATSRDQLGIQYF
12	TRBJ1-2	TRBV2	-	-	TGTGCCAGCAGTGACGGAGACTATGGCTACACCTTC	CASSDGDYGYTF
16	TRBJ2-7	TRBV6-5	many	TRBD2	TGTGCCAGCAGTCGGGAGCGGGGGCCCCCTACCTACGAGCAGTACTTC	CASSRERGPPTYEQYF
15	TRBJ2-2	TRBV20-1	many	-	TGCAGTGCTAAAAACCGGATCGCGAACACCGGGGAGCTGTTTTTT	CSAKNRIANTGELFF
12	TRBJ1-2	TRBV29-1	-	-	TGCAGCGTTCAGCCTAGTAACTATGGCTACACCTTC	CSVQPSNYGYTF
18	TRBJ2-4	TRBV7-2	many	TRBD2	TGTGCCAGCAGCGGACTAGCGGGGGGGCGGTTGGCCAAAAACATTCAGTACTTC	CASSGLAGGRLAKNIQYF
14	TRBJ1-5	TRBV12-3/TRBV12-4	-	-	TGTGCCAGCAGTCGAGGACAGCACAATCAGCCCCAGCATTTT	CASSRGQHNQPQHF
20	TRBJ1-5	TRBV14	-	-	TGTGCCACCAGTGACCCCCGAACCGAAGGCTATAGCGATAGCAATCAGCCCCAGCATTTT	CATSDPRTEGYSDSNQPQHF
11	TRBJ2-2	TRBV19	many	-	TGTGCCAGTCAGTTAACCGGGGAGCTGTTTTTT	CASQLTGELFF
12	TRBJ1-4	TRBV15	-	-	TGTGCCAGGACAGAAGGAGGTGAAAAACTGTTTTTT	CARTEGGEKLFF
13	TRBJ2-7	TRBV27	many	-	TGTGCCAGCAGTTCGGGACCGTTCTACGAGCAGTACTTC	CASSSGPFYEQYF
13	TRBJ1-5	TRBV4-3	-	-	TGCGCCAGCAGCCAAGATGTATATCAGCCCCAGCATTTT	CASSQDVYQPQHF
17	TRBJ2-7	TRBV7-3	many	TRBD2	TGTGCCAGCAGCCCCAGCGGACTAGCCCCTTTCTCCTACGAGCAGTACTTC	CASSPSGLAPFSYEQYF
13	TRBJ2-7	TRBV19	-	TRBD1	TGTGCCAGTAGTCCGGGACAGGGTAGGGTGCAGTACTTC	CASSPGQGRVQYF
14	TRBJ1-2	TRBV12-3/TRBV12-4	once	-	TGTGCCAGCGGTGAGTCGCAACTAACCTATGGCTACACCTTC	CASGESQLTYGYTF
14	TRBJ1-2	TRBV19	-	TRBD1	TGTGCCAGTAGTATGAGGACAGGGGGTAATGGCTACACCTTC	CASSMRTGGNGYTF
14	TRBJ1-1	TRBV25-1	-	-	TGTGCCAGCAGCAGGGAGGGGTTGAACACTGAAGCTTTCTTT	CASSREGLNTEAFF
14	TRBJ2-7	TRBV6-1	once	-	TGTGCCACCCTAGTCCCAAGGACTCTCTACGAGCAGTACTTC	CATLVPRTLYEQYF
11	TRBJ1-1	TRBV29-1	-	-	TGCAGCGTTGCCGGCGCAGCTGAAGCTTTCTTT	CSVAGAAEAFF
14	TRBJ1-1	TRBV6-6	many	TRBD1	TGTGCCAGCAGCCGGGACAGCTTGAACACTGAAGCTTTCTTT	CASSRDSLNTEAFF
14	TRBJ1-3	TRBV19	once	-	TGTGCCAGTACAAACAGGAACTATGGCTACACCATATATTTT	CASTNRNYGYTIYF
16	TRBJ1-3	TRBV11-2	many	-	TGTGCCAGCAGCCTTGGTGCCCAGGCCTCTGGAAACACCATATATTTT	CASSLGAQASGNTIYF
12	TRBJ2-1	TRBV2	few	-	TGTGCCAGCAACCAGGGGCCCAATGAGCAGTTCTTC	CASNQGPNEQFF
18	TRBJ1-6	TRBV7-2	-	TRBD1	TGTGCCAGCAGATTGGACCCGGACAGGGGACTCTATAATTCACCCCTCCACTTT	CASRLDPDRGLYNSPLHF
13	TRBJ1-1	TRBV6-2/TRBV6-3	-	-	TGTGCCAGCAGTTTAAGGGGACTAAGGGAAGCTTTCTTT	CASSLRGLREAFF
14	TRBJ2-3	TRBV24-1	many	-	TGTGCCACCAGTCGACGGTATAGCACAGATACGCAGTATTTT	CATSRRYSTDTQYF
15	TRBJ2-7	TRBV9	-	-	TGTGCCAGCAGCCGAAAGGGGCGGTACTCCTACGAGCAGTACTTC	CASSRKGRYSYEQYF
15	TRBJ2-1	TRBV7-6	many	TRBD2	TGTGCCAGCAGCTCCCTAGCGGGGGGGCCCAATGAGCAGTTCTTC	CASSSLAGGPNEQFF
15	TRBJ1-5	TRBV19	few	TRBD1	TGTGCCAGTACCATGGGACAGGGGGCTAATCAGCCCCAGCATTTT	CASTMGQGANQPQHF
13	TRBJ1-6	TRBV28	many	TRBD1	TGTGCCAGCGTGGGACAGGCAAATTCACCCCTCCACTTT	CASVGQANSPLHF
14	TRBJ2-5	TRBV7-8	few	TRBD1	TGTGCCAGCAGCTCGGACAGGAGCCAAGAGACCCAGTACTTC	CASSSDRSQETQYF
11	TRBJ1-2	TRBV20-1	-	-	TGCAGTAAGCAGGGGAACTATGGCTACACCTTC	CSKQGNYGYTF
15	TRBJ2-1	TRBV15	few	TRBD2	TGTGCCACCAGCACAGCGGGAGGGCACTACAATGAGCAGTTCTTC	CATSTAGGHYNEQFF
16	TRBJ1-2	TRBV10-3	-	-	TGTGCCATCAGTGAGCACGGGCAGGGCTCTAACTATGGCTACACCTTC	CAISEHGQGSNYGYTF
13	TRBJ2-5	TRBV3-1	few	TRBD1	TGTGCCAGCAGCTCGCAGGGGGCCGAGACCCAGTACTTC	CASSSQGAETQYF
15	TRBJ1-1	TRBV10-3	many	-	TGTGCCATCAGTGGCGACAGAACCATGAACACTGAAGCTTTCTTT	CAISGDRTMNTEAFF
13	TRBJ1-1	TRBV7-4	-	-	TGTGCCAGCACCGGACCCCTGAACACTGAAGCTTTCTTT	CASTGPLNTEAFF
12	TRBJ2-1	TRBV20-1	-	-	TGCAGTGCAAGGACGGCTAACAATGAGCAGTTCTTC	CSARTANNEQFF
10	TRBJ2-1	TRBV10-3	-	TRBD2	TGTGCCACCGGGGGGGGAGAGCAGTTCTTC	CATGGGEQFF
17	TRBJ2-3	TRBV7-2	-	-	TGTGCCAGCAGCTTAGCGGGGGGGGGGCGAACAACTAATACGCAGTATTTT	CASSLAGGGRTTNTQYF
14	TRBJ1-2	TRBV20-1	-	-	TGCAGTGCTAGTGGGCAGCGAGACCCCTATGGCTACACCTTC	CSASGQRDPYGYTF
17	TRBJ1-2	TRBV9	many	TRBD1	TGTGCCAGCAGCTGGGGACAGGGGGCCCTAGCTAACTATGGCTACACCTTC	CASSWGQGALANYGYTF
14	TRBJ2-3	TRBV2	few	-	TGTGCCAGCAGTAGCAACAGGGACACAGATACGCAGTATTTT	CASSSNRDTDTQYF
13	TRBJ2-5	TRBV29-1	-	TRBD1	TGCAGCGTTGGGGCAGGGGGCAGTGAGACCCAGTACTTC	CSVGAGGSETQYF
16	TRBJ2-5	TRBV6-2/TRBV6-3	many	TRBD2	TGTGCCAGCACCTCTGAAAAGGCGGGGGTGCAAGAGACCCAGTACTTC	CASTSEKAGVQETQYF
14	TRBJ1-5	TRBV7-2	-	-	TGTGCCAGCAGCGTAGGACACGACAATCAGCCCCAGCATTTT	CASSVGHDNQPQHF
15	TRBJ2-2	TRBV7-2	many	-	TGTGCCAGCAGCTTAGTGCAGGGTAGCACCGGGGAGCTGTTTTTT	CASSLVQGSTGELFF
14	TRBJ2-7	TRBV5-1	many	-	TGCGCCAGCAGCTACGACAGACCCACCTACGAGCAGTACTTC	CASSYDRPTYEQYF